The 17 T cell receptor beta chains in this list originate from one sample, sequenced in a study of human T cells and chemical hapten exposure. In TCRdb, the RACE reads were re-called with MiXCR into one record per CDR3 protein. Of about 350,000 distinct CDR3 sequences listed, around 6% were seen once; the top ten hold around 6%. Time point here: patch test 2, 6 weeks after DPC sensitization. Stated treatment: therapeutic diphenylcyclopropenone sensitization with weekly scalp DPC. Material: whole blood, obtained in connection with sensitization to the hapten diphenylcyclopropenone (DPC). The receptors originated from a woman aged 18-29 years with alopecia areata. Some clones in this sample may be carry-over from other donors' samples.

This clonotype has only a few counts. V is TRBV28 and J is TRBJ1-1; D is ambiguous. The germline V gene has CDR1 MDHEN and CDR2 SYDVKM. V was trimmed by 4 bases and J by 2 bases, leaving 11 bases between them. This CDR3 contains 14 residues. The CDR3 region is CASSSPVLNTEAFF. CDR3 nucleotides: TGTGCCAGCAGTTCCCCGGTGCTTAACACTGAAGCTTTCTTT.

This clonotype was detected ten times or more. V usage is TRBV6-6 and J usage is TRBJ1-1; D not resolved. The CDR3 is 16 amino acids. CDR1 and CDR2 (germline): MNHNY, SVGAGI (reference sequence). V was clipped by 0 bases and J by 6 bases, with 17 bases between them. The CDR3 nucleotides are TGTGCCAGCAGTTACTCGATTCCTAAAGGAGGAGCTGAAGCTTTCTTT. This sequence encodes CASSYSIPKGGAEAFF.

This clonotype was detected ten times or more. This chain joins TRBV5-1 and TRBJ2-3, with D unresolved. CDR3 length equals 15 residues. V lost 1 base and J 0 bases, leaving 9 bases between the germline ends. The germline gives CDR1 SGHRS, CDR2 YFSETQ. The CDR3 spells CASSLTAESTDTQYF. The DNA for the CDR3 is TGCGCCAGCAGCTTGACGGCGGAGAGCACAGATACGCAGTATTTT.

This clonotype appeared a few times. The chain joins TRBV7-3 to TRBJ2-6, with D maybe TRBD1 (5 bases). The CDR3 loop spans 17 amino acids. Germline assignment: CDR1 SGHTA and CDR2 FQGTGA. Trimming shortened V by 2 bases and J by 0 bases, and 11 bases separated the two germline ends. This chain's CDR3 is CASSLRQGYSGANVLTF. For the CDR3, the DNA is TGTGCCAGCAGCTTACGGCAGGGTTACTCTGGGGCCAACGTCCTGACTTTC.

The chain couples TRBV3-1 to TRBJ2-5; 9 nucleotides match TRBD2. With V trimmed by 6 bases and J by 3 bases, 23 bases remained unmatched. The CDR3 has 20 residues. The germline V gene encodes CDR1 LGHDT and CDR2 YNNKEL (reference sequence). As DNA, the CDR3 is TGTGCCAGCAGTCCCTTGAGCGGGGGGATCGCCATGTCGTTAGAAGAGACCCAGTACTTC. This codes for CASSPLSGGIAMSLEETQYF.

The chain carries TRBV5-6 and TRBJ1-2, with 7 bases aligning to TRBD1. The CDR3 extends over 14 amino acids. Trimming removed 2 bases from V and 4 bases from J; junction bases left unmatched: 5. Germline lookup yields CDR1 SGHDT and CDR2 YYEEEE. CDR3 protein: CASSFSGGGYGYTF. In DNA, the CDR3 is TGTGCCAGCAGCTTCTCAGGGGGTGGCTATGGCTACACCTTC.

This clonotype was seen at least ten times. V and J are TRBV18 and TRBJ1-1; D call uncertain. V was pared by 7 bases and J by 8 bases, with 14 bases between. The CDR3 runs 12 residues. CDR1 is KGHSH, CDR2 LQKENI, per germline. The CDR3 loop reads CASCQEVSEAFF. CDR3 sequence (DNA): TGTGCCAGCTGCCAGGAAGTATCGGAAGCTTTCTTT.

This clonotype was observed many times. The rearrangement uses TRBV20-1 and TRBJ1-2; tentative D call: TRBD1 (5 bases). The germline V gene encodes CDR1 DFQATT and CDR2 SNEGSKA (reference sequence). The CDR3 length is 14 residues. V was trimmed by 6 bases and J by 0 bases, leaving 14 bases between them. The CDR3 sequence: CSALKTDANYGYTF. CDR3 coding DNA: TGCAGTGCACTTAAGACAGACGCTAACTATGGCTACACCTTC.

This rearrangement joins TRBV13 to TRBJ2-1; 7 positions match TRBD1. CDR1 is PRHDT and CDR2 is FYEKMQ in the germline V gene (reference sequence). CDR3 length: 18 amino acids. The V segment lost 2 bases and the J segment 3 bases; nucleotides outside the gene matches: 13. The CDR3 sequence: CASSLRQGNPNRYNEQFF. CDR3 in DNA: TGTGCCAGCAGCTTACGACAGGGAAATCCCAATCGCTACAATGAGCAGTTCTTC.

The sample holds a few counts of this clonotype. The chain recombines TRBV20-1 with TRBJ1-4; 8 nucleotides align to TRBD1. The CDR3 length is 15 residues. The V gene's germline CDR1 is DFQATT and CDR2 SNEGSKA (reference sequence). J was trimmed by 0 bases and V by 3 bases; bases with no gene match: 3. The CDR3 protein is CSASRGPATNEKLFF. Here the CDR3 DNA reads TGCAGTGCTAGCAGGGGGCCAGCAACTAATGAAAAACTGTTTTTT.

The CDR3 DNA sequence: TGTGCCAGCAGTTACGACAGGGTACCAACTAATGAAAAACTGTTTTTT. Residues: CASSYDRVPTNEKLFF. This chain connects TRBV6-5 to TRBJ1-4; the match to TRBD1 covers 7 bases. The V gene's germline CDR1 is MNHEY and CDR2 SVGAGI. The CDR3 is 16 amino acids. With V trimmed by 2 bases and J by 0 bases, 3 bases remained unmatched.

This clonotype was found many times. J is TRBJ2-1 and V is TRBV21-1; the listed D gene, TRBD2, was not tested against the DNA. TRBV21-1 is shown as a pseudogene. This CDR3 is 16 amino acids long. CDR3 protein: CASSKVDRVGTAEQFF. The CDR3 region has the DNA TGTGCCAGCAGCAAAGTTGATCGGGTTGGGACGGCCGAGCAGTTCTTC.

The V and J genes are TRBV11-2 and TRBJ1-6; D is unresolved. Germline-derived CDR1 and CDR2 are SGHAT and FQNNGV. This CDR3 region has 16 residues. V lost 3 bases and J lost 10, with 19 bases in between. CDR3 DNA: TGTGCCAGCAGCTTCATCCCCCGTTTTTCAAACTCACCCCTCCACTTT. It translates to CASSFIPRFSNSPLHF. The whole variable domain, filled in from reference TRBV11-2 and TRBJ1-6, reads EAGVAQSPRYKIIEKRQSVAFWCNPISGHATLYWYQQILGQGPKLLIQFQNNGVVDDSQLPKDRFSAERLKGVDSTLKIQPAKLEDSAVYLCASSFIPRFSNSPLHFGNGTRLTVT.

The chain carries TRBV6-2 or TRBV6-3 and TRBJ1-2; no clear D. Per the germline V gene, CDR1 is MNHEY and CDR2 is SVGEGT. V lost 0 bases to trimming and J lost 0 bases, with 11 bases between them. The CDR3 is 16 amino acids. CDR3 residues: CASSYSSAEANYGYTF. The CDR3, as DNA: TGTGCCAGCAGTTACTCGTCGGCAGAAGCTAACTATGGCTACACCTTC.

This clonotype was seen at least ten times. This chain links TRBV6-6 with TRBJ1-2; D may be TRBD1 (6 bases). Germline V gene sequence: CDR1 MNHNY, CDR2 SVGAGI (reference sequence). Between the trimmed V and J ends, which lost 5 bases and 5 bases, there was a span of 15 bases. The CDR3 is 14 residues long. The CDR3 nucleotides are TGTGCCAGCAGTGGGGACACTAAGGGATATGGCTACACCTTC. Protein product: CASSGDTKGYGYTF.

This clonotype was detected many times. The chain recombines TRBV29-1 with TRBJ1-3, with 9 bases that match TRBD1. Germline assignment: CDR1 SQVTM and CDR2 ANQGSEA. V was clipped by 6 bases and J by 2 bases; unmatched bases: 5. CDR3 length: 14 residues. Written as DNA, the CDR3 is TGCAGCGTACGAACAGGGGGCCCTGGAAACACCATATATTTT. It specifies CSVRTGGPGNTIYF.

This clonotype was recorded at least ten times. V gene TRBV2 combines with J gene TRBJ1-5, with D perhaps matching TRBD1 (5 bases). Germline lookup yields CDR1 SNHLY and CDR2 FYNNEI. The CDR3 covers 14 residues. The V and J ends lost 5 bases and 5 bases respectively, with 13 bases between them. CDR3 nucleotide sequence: TGTGCCAGCAGTCAACTCACAGGCGATCAGCCCCAGCATTTT. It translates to CASSQLTGDQPQHF.